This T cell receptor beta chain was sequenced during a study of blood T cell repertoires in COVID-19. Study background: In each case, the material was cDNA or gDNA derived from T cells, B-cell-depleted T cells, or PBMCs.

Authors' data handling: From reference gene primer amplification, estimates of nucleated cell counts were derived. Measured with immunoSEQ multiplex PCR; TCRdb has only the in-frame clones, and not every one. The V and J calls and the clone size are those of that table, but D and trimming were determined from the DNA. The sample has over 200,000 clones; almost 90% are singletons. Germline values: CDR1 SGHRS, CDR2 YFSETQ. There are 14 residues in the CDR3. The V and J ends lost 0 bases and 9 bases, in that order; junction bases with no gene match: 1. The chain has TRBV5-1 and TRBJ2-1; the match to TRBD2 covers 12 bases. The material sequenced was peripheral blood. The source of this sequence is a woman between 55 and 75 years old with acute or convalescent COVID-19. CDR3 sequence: CASSLASGRGEQFF. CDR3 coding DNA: TGCGCCAGCAGCTTGGCTAGCGGGAGGGGTGAGCAGTTCTTC.